The T cell receptor beta chain described here comes from a study of tumor and adjacent non-tumor tissue in lung cancer. Study context: The cohort had approximately 12 adenocarcinoma, 2 squamous cell and 1 small cell patients.

Study outcomes and limitations: Normal lung showed higher cumulative top 100 clone frequency than tumor. Significantly higher TCR diversity was found in tumor than normal lung.

The table lists this clonotype with a few counts. The antigen is undetermined. Germline-derived CDR1 and CDR2 are DFQATT and SNEGSKA (reference sequence). The CDR3 is 14 amino acids. V shed 1 base and J shed 4 bases, with 12 bases lying between them. This sample's RNA came from whole unsorted tissue. A modified ARM-PCR protocol with three rounds of nested PCR amplified TCRbeta. TCRdb independently ran MiXCR on the multiplex PCR reads; one entry per CDR3 protein. The profile shows 84,000 or so distinct CDR3 sequences, around 65% of them singletons. Sequencing used lung tumor tissue. The source is a man aged 70-80 years with non-small cell lung cancer. The chain couples TRBV20-1 to TRBJ2-3, with D tentatively TRBD2 (6 bases). The CDR3 DNA follows: TGCAGTGCTAGAGCGGGAGACGGGGCAGATACGCAGTATTTT. Its translation: CSARAGDGADTQYF.